Listed below are T cell receptor beta chains from one sample, sequenced in a study of T cell responses to AZD1222 COVID-19 vaccine. Libraries were prepared by immunoSEQ multiplex PCR; TCRdb keeps only in-frame clonotypes and omits some of them. This sample has roughly 150,000 clones, with more than 70% found just once. Sequences were derived from peripheral blood, sampled on day 0 of MenACWY control vaccination. Source of these receptors: an adult in good health. Both conserved end residues are part of each CDR3. The D gene is left open where the match is weak. Size is omitted from some rows. Given values are once, few, many or a class for expanded clones.

V gene	D gene	clone size	J gene	CDR3 DNA	CDR3 protein
TRBV28	TRBD2	medium-sized	TRBJ2-1	TGTGCCACCGGGACTAGCGGGTACAATGAGCAGTTCTTC	CATGTSGYNEQFF
TRBV11-3	TRBD1	-	TRBJ1-1	TGTGCCAGCAGCTCGAGGACAGGGGTAAGACGAGAGAACACTGAAGCTTTCTTT	CASSSRTGVRRENTEAFF
TRBV5-1	-	-	TRBJ1-4	TGCGCCAGCAGCCGAGCGACAGCAACTAATGAAAAACTGTTTTTT	CASSRATATNEKLFF
TRBV11-3	-	once	TRBJ2-3	TGTGCCAGCAGCTCGGGGTTTGGCAAGGATTTT	CASSSGFGKDF
TRBV2	-	-	TRBJ2-2	TGTGCCAGCATACGGGAGAGGAACACCGGGGAGCTGTTTTTT	CASIRERNTGELFF
TRBV14	-	-	TRBJ2-7	TGTGCCAGCAGCCAATTCACAACCTACGAGCAGTACTTC	CASSQFTTYEQYF
TRBV2	-	-	TRBJ1-1	TGTGCCAGCAGTGAAAGGAGGGGTTGGGGCACTGAAGCTTTCTTT	CASSERRGWGTEAFF
TRBV5-1	TRBD1	-	TRBJ1-4	TGCGCCAGCAGCCGAGGCGACAGGGAAGGAGAAAAACTGTTTTTT	CASSRGDREGEKLFF
TRBV6-2/TRBV6-3	-	-	TRBJ1-1	TGTGCCAGCAGTTACCATGGGAGGGGGAACACTGAAGCTTTCTTT	CASSYHGRGNTEAFF
TRBV3-1/TRBV3-2	-	-	TRBJ2-7	TGTGCCAGCAGCCCTATAGGCGGCCCCACCGAGGATGAGCAGTACTTC	CASSPIGGPTEDEQYF
TRBV30	-	-	TRBJ1-1	TGTGCCTGGAGTGCCAATCGGGACACTGAAGCTTTCTTT	CAWSANRDTEAFF
TRBV30	TRBD2	-	TRBJ2-7	TGTGCCTGGAGTGTAAGTAGCGGGAAGCAGTACTTC	CAWSVSSGKQYF
TRBV7-9	-	-	TRBJ1-5	TGTGCCAGCAGCTTAGCAGGTTTTCAGCCCCAGCATTTT	CASSLAGFQPQHF
TRBV14	-	-	TRBJ1-1	TGTGCCAGCAGCCAAGATTTGCCCAGGGAAACTGAAGCTTTCTTT	CASSQDLPRETEAFF
TRBV5-4	-	-	TRBJ1-6	TGTGCCAGCAGCTTAACACTGTTAAATTCACCCCTCCACTTT	CASSLTLLNSPLHF
TRBV12-3/TRBV12-4	-	-	TRBJ2-2	TGTGCCAGCAGTTTAAGGCGGACCGGGGAGCTGTTTTTT	CASSLRRTGELFF
TRBV2	TRBD2	-	TRBJ2-3	TGTGCCAGCAGTGACCAGCGGGGGACGGATACGCAGTATTTT	CASSDQRGTDTQYF
TRBV28	-	-	TRBJ1-1	TGTGCCAGCAGTTTAGGATTCGGGGGGGTATTTTCGGGCACTGAAGCTTTCTTT	CASSLGFGGVFSGTEAFF
TRBV9	-	-	TRBJ1-2	TGTGCCAGCAGCGTAGGACAGGACGGCTGGAGCTACACCTTC	CASSVGQDGWSYTF
TRBV5-1	TRBD2	-	TRBJ2-3	TGCGCCAGCAGGCTTCTAGCGGTTGGGGGTACAGATACGCAGTATTTT	CASRLLAVGGTDTQYF
TRBV7-8	-	few	TRBJ2-1	TGTGCCAGCAGCCCTTTCCGGGCTGAGCAGTTCTTC	CASSPFRAEQFF
TRBV27	TRBD1	-	TRBJ2-7	TGTGCCAGCAGTCTCTTAGGACAGGGGGGGACCTACGAGCAGTACTTC	CASSLLGQGGTYEQYF
TRBV2	-	-	TRBJ2-5	TGTGCCAGCAGTGAAGCGCAAGAGACCCAGTACTTC	CASSEAQETQYF
TRBV4-3	-	-	TRBJ1-2	TGCGCCAGCAGCCAGACGTACAGGGAAGCGTATGGCTACACCTTC	CASSQTYREAYGYTF
TRBV29-1	TRBD2	-	TRBJ2-5	TGCAGCGCAAAGCGGGAGCGGGGGACCCAGTACTTC	CSAKRERGTQYF
TRBV6-5	-	-	TRBJ1-2	TGTGCCAGCAGGAAACAGGGAGGACGGGGCTACACCTTC	CASRKQGGRGYTF
TRBV7-8	TRBD1	-	TRBJ1-5	TGTGCCAGCAGCTGGACAGGGAGGGACCAGCCCCAGCATTTT	CASSWTGRDQPQHF
TRBV30	-	-	TRBJ1-4	TGTGCCTGGGAAAGGTCGAGAAAACTGTTTTTT	CAWERSRKLFF
TRBV4-3	-	-	TRBJ1-3	TGCGCCAGCAGCCAAGTTGGCTCTGGAAACACCATATATTTT	CASSQVGSGNTIYF
TRBV7-2	TRBD1	-	TRBJ1-4	TGTGCCAGCAGCTTACGACAGGGGGCGGTAGAAAAACTGTTTTTT	CASSLRQGAVEKLFF
TRBV14	-	-	TRBJ1-1	TGTGCCAGCAGCCTTACCCGGGACACTGAAGCTTTCTTT	CASSLTRDTEAFF
TRBV6-2/TRBV6-3	-	-	TRBJ1-6	TGTGCCAGCAGTTACACGGGGCTGATGAATTCACCCCTCCACTTT	CASSYTGLMNSPLHF
TRBV28	-	once	TRBJ2-7	TGTGCCAGCAGTCTTCTCGAGGGACGGGGCGAGCAGTACTTC	CASSLLEGRGEQYF
TRBV27	-	-	TRBJ1-4	TGTGCCAGCAGTTTAAGGCCGCCAGGGCGTAATGAAAAACTGTTTTTT	CASSLRPPGRNEKLFF
TRBV24-1	-	-	TRBJ1-1	TGTGCCACCAGTGATTCCTCGGGGGAGAGTTGGGGCACTGAAGCTTTCTTT	CATSDSSGESWGTEAFF
TRBV18	-	-	TRBJ2-7	TGTGCCAGCTCACCGGGGACAAACTCCTACGAGCAGTACTTC	CASSPGTNSYEQYF
TRBV9	-	-	TRBJ1-1	TGTGCCAGCAGCGTAGCCAGTCGGACTGAAGCTTTCTTT	CASSVASRTEAFF
TRBV4-3	-	-	TRBJ1-2	TGCGCCAGCAGCCCTGGTGCTGGACGGCCTAACTATGGCTACACCTTC	CASSPGAGRPNYGYTF
TRBV11-3	TRBD1	once	TRBJ2-7	TGTGCCAGCAGCTCCCGGGACAGCCACGAGCAGTACTTC	CASSSRDSHEQYF
TRBV4-1	TRBD2	-	TRBJ2-1	TGCGCCAGCAGCCAATATTCGGGGGGCTCCTACAATGAGCAGTTCTTC	CASSQYSGGSYNEQFF
TRBV9	-	-	TRBJ1-6	TGTGCCAGCAGCGTAGTACGAACTTCCCGGAGCTCCTATAATTCACCCCTCCACTTT	CASSVVRTSRSSYNSPLHF
TRBV2	TRBD1	-	TRBJ1-6	TGTGCCAGCAGAGGGACAGCCTATAATTCACCCCTCCACTTT	CASRGTAYNSPLHF
TRBV5-4	TRBD1	-	TRBJ2-7	TGTGCCAGCAGCTCCGGGACAGCATACGAGCAGTACTTC	CASSSGTAYEQYF
TRBV7-3	TRBD2	-	TRBJ2-5	TGTGCCAGCAGCCCCGTCGGACTAGCGGACGCGAGGGAGACCCAGTACTTC	CASSPVGLADARETQYF
TRBV2	-	-	TRBJ1-2	TGTGCCAGCAGCCCCCTCCCTGGTGGCAGGGGTGAGCATGGCTACACCTTC	CASSPLPGGRGEHGYTF
TRBV11-2	TRBD1	-	TRBJ2-2	TGTGCCAGTCGGGACAGGAGGAACACCGGGGAGCTGTTTTTT	CASRDRRNTGELFF
TRBV5-1	TRBD1	-	TRBJ1-5	TGCGCCAGCAGCCATACGGGACAGGGGGATCAGCCCCAGCATTTT	CASSHTGQGDQPQHF
TRBV18	TRBD1	-	TRBJ1-1	TGTGCCAGCTCACCACCTCCGGGACAGGGGGCCGCAGCTTTCTTT	CASSPPPGQGAAAFF
TRBV5-1	TRBD2	-	TRBJ2-3	TGCGCCAGCAGCTCTGGGACTAGCGCCAGCACAGATACGCAGTATTTT	CASSSGTSASTDTQYF
TRBV29-1	TRBD1	-	TRBJ2-1	TGCAGCGTTTTTCGAGGGACAGGGGGAGTAAATGAGCAGTTCTTC	CSVFRGTGGVNEQFF
TRBV7-9	-	-	TRBJ1-4	TGTGCCAGCAGCTCCCCCCAGGTCGCGCATAATGAAAAACTGTTTTTT	CASSSPQVAHNEKLFF
TRBV30	-	once	TRBJ1-2	TGTGCCTGGAGTACGCCTCCCGACGGGATCTATGGCTACACCTTC	CAWSTPPDGIYGYTF
TRBV18	-	-	TRBJ2-5	TGTGCCAGCTCACCGAAAGAGACCCAGTACTTC	CASSPKETQYF
TRBV5-4	-	-	TRBJ1-2	TGTGCCAGCAGCCTCCGTCGGGGAGCAAACTATGGCTACACCTTC	CASSLRRGANYGYTF